The rows below give T cell receptor beta chains drawn from one sample of a study of OX40 agonist ivuxolimab in advanced cancers. This table comes from immunoSEQ multiplex PCR, and its TCRdb copy is limited to in-frame clones, with some not included. The table includes fewer than 90,000 clones, roughly nine tenths detected once. Sequencing used CD4+ or CD8+ T cells sorted from blood, obtained in a trial of the OX40 agonist ivuxolimab. The receptor source for this set is an adult with an advanced solid tumor such as melanoma, head and neck, liver or kidney cancer. Both conserved end residues are part of each CDR3.

V gene	J gene	CDR3 length	CDR3 protein
TRBV28	TRBJ2-1	17	CASIRGAGGSSYNEQFF
TRBV7-9	TRBJ1-1	14	CASSPRGQGTEAFF
TRBV28	TRBJ1-5	18	CASSLGTGALYSNQPQHF
TRBV7-2	TRBJ2-1	14	CASSLMIGEGEQFF
TRBV7-9	TRBJ1-3	16	CASSLGQGISGNTIYF
TRBV5-1	TRBJ2-3	16	CASSSWGISSTDTQYF
TRBV18	TRBJ2-7	14	CASSPLATSYEQYF
TRBV19	TRBJ2-1	19	CASSIVSPTGPSSYNEQFF
TRBV7-2	TRBJ1-1	12	CASSLMNTEAFF
TRBV4-1	TRBJ2-7	15	CASSPAAGSSYEQYF
TRBV28	TRBJ2-2	16	CASTLGGTGNTGELFF
TRBV19	TRBJ2-3	14	CASSRFGRTDTQYF
TRBV2	TRBJ1-5	14	CASSETTVNQPQHF
TRBV27	TRBJ2-7	14	CASSPRTGKDEQYF
TRBV14	TRBJ1-4	16	CASSPPRTESNEKLFF
TRBV2	TRBJ1-4	15	CASTVRGTGNEKLFF
TRBV4-1	TRBJ2-1	15	CASSQDGVLPNEQFF
TRBV5-4	TRBJ2-1	12	CASSFTYNEQFF